The source of this TCR beta chain is a study of T cell repertoires and HLA-DP antigens (dated by TCRdb to 2016 to 2018). In terms of the full investigation: The study used an in vitro model of CD4+ T cell alloreactivity against allogeneic HLA-DP presented by transduced HeLa cells. Compared with self, one alloantigen differed at one amino acid in the peptide-binding groove and the other differed at ten to eleven, modelling structurally similar versus dissimilar alloantigens. Average DNA input was roughly 220 ng for sorted CD137+CD4+ samples, compared with 900 to 1,500 ng for pre-culture CD4+ samples. Of the three donors, two were male and one was female, and their ages ranged from the 18-to-29 age band up to the 60-to-69 age band.

Beyond this particular receptor, the publication reports: The study was limited by having just a few donors, by relying on a non-physiological HeLa antigen-presenting system, and by using total CD4+ cells as responders. The naive and memory CD4+ repertoires were not analysed as separate populations. Sorted CD137+ cells showed similar clonality against both alloantigens (roughly 0.4), much higher than the clonality of pre-culture samples (roughly 0.04). Clones undetected before culture had an average cumulative frequency of roughly 34% against one allele versus around 49% against the other.

The immunoSEQ multiplex PCR, with forward primers for 54 TRBV segments and reverse primers for 13 TRBJ segments, was used to amplify TCRB CDR3 regions. Deep resolution, with a target of 200,000 or so T cell genomes, was applied to the sequencing of pre-culture CD4+ samples. Sequencing of the amplicons on an Illumina HiSeq System generated 87 bp reads spanning the CDR3. On the study's bioinformatics: Reads were corrected for PCR and sequencing errors, and CDR3 regions were defined by alignment to IMGT reference sequences. Synthetic template pools were used to estimate counts of templates and unique rearrangements. Clonality was computed as 1 minus Pielou's evenness. Richness was estimated with the Daley-Smith estimator. Repertoire overlap was measured with Morisita's index. Clones present in cultured samples but not detected in the pre-culture repertoire of the same donor were defined as low-abundance clones. Imported from immuneACCESS, the table was reduced by TCRdb to in-frame sequences with V and J called. These copies leave out some clones; in studies compared against another copy, an unresolved V gene accounts for under half, and the cause of the remainder is not known. That table supplies the V and J calls and clone size; D and trimming were determined from the DNA. Counted in this sample were some 120,000 clones; 92% of them appeared once. The top ten clones comprise around 0.25% of the sample.

Per the germline V gene (reference sequence), LNHDA is the CDR1 and SQIVND is the CDR2. The CDR3, cysteine through phenylalanine, is 14 amino acids long. Just the 42-base CDR3 DNA is kept, in frame starting at base 1. The trim is 3 bases for V and 2 bases for J, with a gap of 10 bases between the germline ends. Untouched CD4+ T cells were isolated from Ficoll-separated PBMC through negative selection with magnetic beads, and an average purity of roughly 98% was reached. Untouched CD4+ T cells were isolated with magnetic beads from Ficoll-separated PBMC, and a purity of roughly 98% was reached with negligible CD8+ contamination. Donors were a few healthy blood donors whose buffy coats supplied peripheral blood mononuclear cells. All three donors were CMV seronegative. The DNeasy Blood & Tissue Kit was used for extraction of genomic DNA. For each subject, genomic DNA from sorted CD137+CD4+ cells and from pre-culture CD4+ baseline samples underwent TCRB sequencing.

Regarding this clone: Which antigen it targets is not known. Qualities for individual bases were not recorded, and no much larger clone is one base off.

The chain links TRBV19 with TRBJ1-2; a tentative D call is TRBD1 (6 bases match). The clonotype originates from a woman between 18 and 29 years old in good health and CMV-seronegative. Material: CD4+ T cells from PBMCs. The bases read TGTGCCAGTAGTATCGAGACAGGCAACTATGGCTACACCTTC. It specifies CASSIETGNYGYTF. Supplemented by the reference TRBV19 and TRBJ1-2 proteins around the CDR3, the complete variable domain is DGGITQSPKYLFRKEGQNVTLSCEQNLNHDAMYWYRQDPGQGLRLIYYSQIVNDFQKGDIAEGYSVSREKKESFPLTVTSAQKNPTAFYLCASSIETGNYGYTFGSGTRLTVV.